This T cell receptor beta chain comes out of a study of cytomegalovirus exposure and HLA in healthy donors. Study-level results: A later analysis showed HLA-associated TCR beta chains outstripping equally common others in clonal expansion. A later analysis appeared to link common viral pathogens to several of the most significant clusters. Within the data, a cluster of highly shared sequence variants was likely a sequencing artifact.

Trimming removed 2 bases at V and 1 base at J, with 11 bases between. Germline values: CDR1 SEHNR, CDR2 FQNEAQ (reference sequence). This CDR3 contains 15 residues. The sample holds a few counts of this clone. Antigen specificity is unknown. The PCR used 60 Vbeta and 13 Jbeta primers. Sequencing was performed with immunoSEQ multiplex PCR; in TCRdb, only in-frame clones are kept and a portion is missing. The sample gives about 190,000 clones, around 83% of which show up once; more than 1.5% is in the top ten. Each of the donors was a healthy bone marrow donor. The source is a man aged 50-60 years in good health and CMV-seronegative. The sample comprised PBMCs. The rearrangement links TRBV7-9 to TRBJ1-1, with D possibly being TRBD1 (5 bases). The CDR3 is CASSLTPGKNTEAFF. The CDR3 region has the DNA TGTGCCAGCAGCTTAACCCCAGGGAAGAACACTGAAGCTTTCTTT.